The 3 T cell receptor beta chains below come from one sample, sequenced in a study of identical twins. Each CDR3 protein gets one entry after TCRdb re-called the 5' RACE reads with MiXCR. Of about 520,000 distinct CDR3 sequences in the sample, under 25% were seen once. These data also featured in a second study, about T cells expressing NK-cell markers.

Sequencing was carried out using CD4+ T cells sorted from blood. These receptors were taken from a woman aged 18-29 years in good health.

The V gene is TRBV7-9, the J gene TRBJ2-1; the match to TRBD2 covers 7 bases. Germline lookup yields CDR1 SEHNR and CDR2 FQNEAQ (reference sequence). The CDR3 sequence is 16 residues long. V shed 3 bases and J 7 bases; nucleotides not matched to a gene: 12. In DNA form, the CDR3 reads TGTGCCAGCAGCTTCCCGCGGGGGTCTCAGGAGAATGAGCAGTTCTTC. It is translated as CASSFPRGSQENEQFF. Filled out from reference TRBV7-9 and TRBJ2-1, the complete variable domain reads DTGVSQNPRHKITKRGQNVTFRCDPISEHNRLYWYRQTLGQGPEFLTYFQNEAQLEKSRLLSDRFSAERPKGSFSTLEIQRTEQGDSAMYLCASSFPRGSQENEQFFGPGTRLTVL.

The chain carries TRBV5-6 and TRBJ2-3; D is ambiguous. Germline CDR1 and CDR2: SGHDT and YYEEEE. V was pared by 2 bases and J by 5 bases, with 9 bases between. The CDR3 is made up of 13 amino acids. CDR3 DNA sequence: TGTGCCAGCAGCTTCCCTGCAGGAGATACGCAGTATTTT. Its translation is CASSFPAGDTQYF.

This clonotype was detected only a few times. In nucleotides, the CDR3 is TGCAGTGCCCCTACCCTCAACTACAATGAGCAGTTCTTC. Protein sequence: CSAPTLNYNEQFF. This sequence joins TRBV20-1 and TRBJ2-1; D remains ambiguous. The V end was cut by 6 bases, the J end by 3 bases, with 12 bases between. In germline, CDR1 is DFQATT, CDR2 SNEGSKA (reference sequence). This CDR3 has 13 amino acids.